What follows are 26 T cell receptor beta chains derived from one specimen sequenced in a study of blood T cell repertoires in COVID-19. TCRdb's table, derived via immunoSEQ multiplex PCR, lists solely in-frame clones and lacks some. The data contain about 150,000 clones, 84% of them singletons. The sequenced sample was peripheral blood. Every receptor here comes from a woman aged 45-65 years in a cohort sampled during active or convalescent COVID-19.

A single count supports this clone. The chain has TRBV16 and TRBJ2-1, with TRBD2 as a possible D gene (7 bases). This CDR3 spans 16 amino acids. V was clipped by 4 bases and J by 10 bases, with 23 bases between them. Germline values: CDR1 KGHSY, CDR2 FQNENV. The CDR3 protein is CASSPLDGGASGEQFF. The CDR3 DNA reads as TGTGCCAGCAGCCCCCTGGATGGGGGGGCCTCGGGAGAGCAGTTCTTC.

As for this clone: This same CDR3 is encoded by further DNA sequences in the sample. This sequence joins TRBV29-1 and TRBJ1-1; TRBD1 is a possible D gene (6 bases). V was pared by 6 bases and J by 2 bases, with 10 bases between. The CDR3 runs 12 residues. Germline values: CDR1 SQVTM, CDR2 ANQGSEA. CDR3 sequence reads: CSVSRGNTEAFF. The CDR3 nucleotides are TGCAGCGTAAGCAGGGGAAACACTGAAGCTTTCTTT.

This clone was counted ten times or more. V gene TRBV6-5 combines with J gene TRBJ1-6; 7 positions agree with TRBD1. This CDR3 contains 13 residues. CDR1 and CDR2 (germline): MNHEY, SVGAGI. Trimming at V came to 6 bases and at J to 5 bases, leaving 1 base not matched to a gene. The CDR3 DNA is TGTGCCAGCAGGGGGACAGATAATTCACCCCTCCACTTT. Its protein is CASRGTDNSPLHF.

The chain recombines TRBV5-1 with TRBJ2-7; TRBD1 aligns across 11 bases. J gave up 3 bases and V 3 bases, and 5 bases lay outside the gene matches. This CDR3 has 15 residues. Germline V gene lookup returns CDR1 SGHRS and CDR2 YFSETQ. The DNA for the CDR3 is TGCGCCAGCAGCTCCTGGACAGGGGGCGGCTACGAGCAGTACTTC. Translating gives CASSSWTGGGYEQYF.

The rearrangement joins TRBV5-4 to TRBJ1-6; tentatively, D is TRBD1 (6 bases). This CDR3 contains 17 residues. CDR1 is SGHNT and CDR2 is YYREEE in the germline V gene (reference sequence). Trimming stripped 3 bases from V and 0 bases from J, with 13 bases between. The CDR3 DNA reads TGTGCCAGCAGCTCGGACAGTGGGAGCTCCTATAATTCACCCCTCCACTTT. This codes for CASSSDSGSSYNSPLHF.

The V gene is TRBV4-1, the J gene TRBJ1-6; perhaps TRBD1 as D (5 bases). In germline, CDR1 is MGHRA, CDR2 YSYEKL. The CDR3 extends over 12 amino acids. The ends were cut back, 4 bases at V and 10 bases at J, with 8 bases in the middle. CDR3 amino acids: CASSLRGSPLHF. In DNA, the CDR3 is TGCGCCAGCAGCCTTAGGGGATCACCCCTCCACTTT.

The chain uses TRBV27 and TRBJ1-2, with 7 bases matching TRBD1. The CDR3 sequence is 15 residues long. Germline assignment: CDR1 MNHEY and CDR2 SMNVEV (reference sequence). The ends lost 5 bases at V and 4 bases at J; junction bases unmatched: 10. The CDR3 sequence: CASSHKQGSLYGYTF. CDR3 coding DNA: TGTGCCAGCAGTCATAAACAGGGGTCCCTCTATGGCTACACCTTC.

The gene calls are TRBV24-1 and TRBJ2-3; tentatively, D is TRBD2 (7 bases). Trimming removed 3 bases from V and 7 bases from J, with 10 bases in between. The CDR3 consists of 13 residues. In germline, CDR1 is KGHDR, CDR2 SFDVKD. CDR3 in DNA: TGTGCCACCAGTGATACAGGGACTAATACGCAGTATTTT. As protein: CATSDTGTNTQYF.

The genes are TRBV12-5 and TRBJ2-2, with no clear D. V lost 2 bases and J lost 1, with 5 bases in between. Per the germline V gene, CDR1 is LGHNT and CDR2 is FRNRAP. The CDR3 is 14 amino acids. CDR3 DNA sequence: TGTGCTAGTGGTTTGACAATGAACACCGGGGAGCTGTTTTTT. Protein product: CASGLTMNTGELFF.

The chain combines TRBV19 with TRBJ2-1, with a possible D match to TRBD2 (7 bases). CDR1 and CDR2 (germline): LNHDA, SQIVND (reference sequence). This CDR3 spans 14 amino acids. Trimming stripped 5 bases from V and 6 bases from J, with 14 bases between. In DNA form, the CDR3 reads TGTGCCAGTAGTTATGACGGGGGGCGCAATGAGCAGTTCTTC. This encodes CASSYDGGRNEQFF. The full variable domain, rest sourced from reference TRBV19 and TRBJ2-1, is DGGITQSPKYLFRKEGQNVTLSCEQNLNHDAMYWYRQDPGQGLRLIYYSQIVNDFQKGDIAEGYSVSREKKESFPLTVTSAQKNPTAFYLCASSYDGGRNEQFFGPGTRLTVL.

The chain is built from TRBV18 and TRBJ1-1; possibly TRBD1 for D (5 bases). V gave up 3 bases and J gave up 1 base, with 15 bases separating them. Germline V lookup: CDR1 KGHSH, CDR2 LQKENI. The CDR3 totals 16 residues. The CDR3 DNA reads as TGTGCCAGCTCACCGCGGATACGGGGGGGGAACACTGAAGCTTTCTTT. It specifies CASSPRIRGGNTEAFF.

The gene calls are TRBV2 and TRBJ1-6, with 8 bases fitting TRBD1. J gave up 2 bases and V 10 bases, and 7 bases lay outside the gene matches. CDR3 size: 15 residues. Per germline, CDR1 SNHLY and CDR2 FYNNEI. As DNA, the CDR3 is TGTGCCACCGGGGGGACAGGAACCTATAATTCACCCCTCCACTTT. It yields the protein CATGGTGTYNSPLHF.

This sequence joins TRBV18 and TRBJ1-5; the match to TRBD1 covers 7 bases. The CDR3 loop spans 16 amino acids. V lost 2 bases and J lost 11; bases outside the gene matches: 15. Germline CDR1 and CDR2: KGHSH and LQKENI. CDR3 region: CASSPSGDRSDWAQHF. In nucleotides, the CDR3 is TGTGCCAGCTCACCATCTGGGGACAGAAGCGATTGGGCCCAGCATTTT.

The V call is TRBV30, the J call TRBJ1-4, with D possibly TRBD1 on 5 matching bases. Germline V gene data show CDR1 as GTSNPN and CDR2 as SVGIG (reference sequence). This CDR3 comprises 13 residues. Trimming left V 2 bases short and J 7 bases short, with 11 bases between. CDR3: CAWSTGGGEKLFF. Written as DNA, the CDR3 is TGTGCCTGGAGTACCGGGGGGGGTGAAAAACTGTTTTTT.

The chain is built from TRBV7-2 and TRBJ2-7; TRBD1 aligns across 7 bases. Germline V gene data show CDR1 as SGHTA and CDR2 as FQGNSA. V was clipped by 5 bases and J by 6 bases; unmatched bases: 10. This CDR3 region has 14 residues. CDR3 sequence: CASSPRKGALEQYF. Written as DNA, the CDR3 is TGTGCCAGCAGCCCGCGGAAGGGGGCCCTCGAGCAGTACTTC.

For the CDR3, the DNA is TGCGCCAGCAGCCAACCACGACAGGGGGATGGCTACACCTTC. Protein sequence: CASSQPRQGDGYTF. V usage is TRBV4-1 and J usage is TRBJ1-2; 9 positions match TRBD1. From germline, CDR1 is MGHRA and CDR2 YSYEKL. This CDR3 contains 14 residues. J lost 6 bases, V lost 2 bases, and 4 bases had no gene match.

This rearrangement joins TRBV2 to TRBJ2-3; 10 bases match TRBD2. The ends lost 6 bases at V and 1 base at J; junction bases unmatched: 7. The CDR3 loop spans 16 amino acids. Germline lookup yields CDR1 SNHLY and CDR2 FYNNEI. CDR3 in amino acids: CASSLTSGLGTDTQYF. The DNA of the CDR3 is TGTGCCAGCAGCCTGACTAGCGGGTTAGGCACAGATACGCAGTATTTT. Full variable domain (rest looked up from reference TRBV2 and TRBJ2-3): EPEVTQTPSHQVTQMGQEVILRCVPISNHLYFYWYRQILGQKVEFLVSFYNNEISEKSEIFDDQFSVERPDGSNFTLKIRSTKLEDSAMYFCASSLTSGLGTDTQYFGPGTRLTVL.

This chain links TRBV6-5 with TRBJ1-5; TRBD1 aligns across 8 bases. With 2 bases clipped from V and 1 base from J, the junction kept 1 base outside the gene matches. The CDR3 consists of 15 residues. Per germline, CDR1 MNHEY and CDR2 SVGAGI. CDR3 bases: TGTGCCAGCAGTTACAGGACAGGGAGCAATCAGCCCCAGCATTTT. Translation gives CASSYRTGSNQPQHF.

V and J are TRBV11-2 and TRBJ2-2; 8 bases line up with TRBD1. This CDR3 region has 16 residues. V gave up 5 bases and J gave up 1 base; unmatched junction bases: 6. Germline CDR1 reads SGHAT; CDR2 reads FQNNGV. CDR3 region: CASSRDRGVNTGELFF. The CDR3 coding sequence is TGTGCCAGCAGCCGCGACAGGGGCGTGAACACCGGGGAGCTGTTTTTT.

This clone has just a few counts. The gene calls are TRBV19 and TRBJ1-1; a possible D gene is TRBD1 (6 bases). The CDR3 sequence is 13 residues long. Germline-derived CDR1 and CDR2 are LNHDA and SQIVND (reference sequence). Trimming took off 4 bases at V and 4 bases at J, with 10 bases between the two ends. The CDR3 region has the DNA TGTGCCAGTAGTAACAACAGGGCCACTGAAGCTTTCTTT. It translates to CASSNNRATEAFF.

This clone was detected only a few times. The chain carries TRBV6-5 and TRBJ1-6; D uncertain. Germline V gene data show CDR1 as MNHEY and CDR2 as SVGAGI. Trimming removed 5 bases at V and 13 bases at J, with 15 bases between. The CDR3 covers 13 residues. CDR3 loop: CASSKREITPLHF. Here the CDR3 DNA reads TGTGCCAGCAGTAAGCGGGAAATCACTCCCCTCCACTTT.

The genes are TRBV6-5 and TRBJ1-2; TRBD1 aligns across 9 bases. Trimming at V came to 4 bases and at J to 4 bases, leaving 4 bases not matched to a gene. Per germline, CDR1 MNHEY and CDR2 SVGAGI. This CDR3 spans 14 amino acids. The CDR3 sequence is CASSWGQGGYGYTF. DNA of the CDR3: TGTGCCAGCAGTTGGGGACAGGGAGGCTATGGCTACACCTTC.

V gene TRBV5-4 combines with J gene TRBJ2-5; D call uncertain. The V gene's germline CDR1 is SGHNT and CDR2 YYREEE (reference sequence). CDR3 size: 14 residues. The V end was cut by 1 base, the J end by 0 bases, with 7 bases between. CDR3 sequence: CASSLRSNQETQYF. DNA for the CDR3: TGTGCCAGCAGCTTGAGGAGTAACCAAGAGACCCAGTACTTC.

This clone was found a few times. The chain is built from TRBV7-9 and TRBJ2-1; possible D gene TRBD2, 6 bases. Trimming took 1 base from V and 10 from J, leaving 14 bases between them. The CDR3 is 14 amino acids. Germline CDR1 and CDR2: SEHNR and FQNEAQ (reference sequence). The CDR3 sequence is CASSLGVVGGEQFF. Here the CDR3 DNA reads TGTGCCAGCAGCTTAGGAGTAGTGGGAGGCGAGCAGTTCTTC.

This clone came up a few times. The chain has TRBV9 and TRBJ2-2; TRBD2 agrees at 8 bases. The length of the CDR3 is 18 residues. Losses at the gene ends were 0 bases for V and 3 bases for J; bases not matched to a gene: 10. Germline V gene lookup returns CDR1 SGDLS and CDR2 YYNGEE. CDR3 in amino acids: CASSVGPGGAGDTGELFF. The CDR3, as DNA: TGTGCCAGCAGCGTAGGACCCGGGGGGGCCGGGGACACCGGGGAGCTGTTTTTT.

The chain combines TRBV10-2 with TRBJ1-5; tentative D call: TRBD1 (5 bases). The CDR3 totals 14 residues. Germline-derived CDR1 and CDR2 are WSHSY and SAAADI. With 0 bases removed from V and 4 bases from J, the gap between germline ends came to 7 bases. DNA for the CDR3: TGCGCCAGCAGTGAGTCGGGGGGGAATCAGCCCCAGCATTTT. Its protein is CASSESGGNQPQHF.